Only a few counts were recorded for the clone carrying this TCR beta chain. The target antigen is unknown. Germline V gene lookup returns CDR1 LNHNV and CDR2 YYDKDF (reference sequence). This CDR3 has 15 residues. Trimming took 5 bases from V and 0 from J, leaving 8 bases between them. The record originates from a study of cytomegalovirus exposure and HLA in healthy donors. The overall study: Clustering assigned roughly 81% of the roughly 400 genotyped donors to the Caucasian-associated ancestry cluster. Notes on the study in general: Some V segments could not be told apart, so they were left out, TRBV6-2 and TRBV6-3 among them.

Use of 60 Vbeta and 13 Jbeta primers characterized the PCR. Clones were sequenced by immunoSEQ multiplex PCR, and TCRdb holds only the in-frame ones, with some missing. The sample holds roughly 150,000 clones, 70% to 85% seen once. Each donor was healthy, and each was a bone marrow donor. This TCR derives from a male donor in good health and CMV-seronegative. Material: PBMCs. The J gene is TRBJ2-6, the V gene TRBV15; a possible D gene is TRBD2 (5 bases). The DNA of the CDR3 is TGTGCCACCAGCGAAGGAGGCTCTGGGGCCAACGTCCTGACTTTC. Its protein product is CATSEGGSGANVLTF.